This T cell receptor beta chain was obtained from a study of T cells in localized non-small cell lung cancer. This clone has just a few counts. The antigen remains unidentified. Profiled with immunoSEQ multiplex PCR; TCRdb holds only in-frame clones, not every one. This table has 1,500 to 2,000 clones, less than 30% appearing once. Study-level points and caveats: Paired adjacent lung recovered a median roughly 60 of the top 100 tumor clones.

The CDR3 is made up of 14 amino acids. Trimming cost V 9 bases and J 4 bases; bases outside gene matches: 8. Germline assignment: CDR1 MNHGY and CDR2 SAAAGT. Atypia-free adjacent lung came from at least 2 cm beyond the tumor margin. This receptor was taken from a female donor over 55 with stage I lung adenocarcinoma. Source: normal lung tissue next to the tumor, taken before any cancer treatment. The chain recombines TRBV6-8 with TRBJ1-5; 8 nucleotides align to TRBD1. CDR3 nucleotide sequence: TGTGCCAGTAAAGCAGGGGGCGGAAATCAGCCCCAGCATTTT. Translated: CASKAGGGNQPQHF.